The source of this T cell receptor (beta chain) is a study of cytomegalovirus exposure and HLA in healthy donors. It was with 60 Vbeta and 13 Jbeta primers that the PCR ran. Using immunoSEQ multiplex PCR, the repertoire was profiled, and TCRdb retains in-frame clones only, with some absent. This table has 100,000 to 150,000 clones, more than 65% appearing once. Trimming left V 3 bases short and J 2 bases short, with 13 bases between. In germline, CDR1 is MDHEN, CDR2 SYDVKM. CDR3 length equals 15 residues. The rearrangement links TRBV28 to TRBJ1-2, with D perhaps matching TRBD1 (6 bases). The TCR was taken from a woman between 18 and 30 years old in good health and CMV-seropositive. The material sequenced was PBMCs. The CDR3 spells CASSFVGTSNYGYTF. In nucleotides, the CDR3 is TGTGCCAGCAGTTTCGTGGGGACATCCAACTATGGCTACACCTTC.